This T cell receptor (beta chain) was retrieved from a study of blood T cell repertoires in COVID-19. The V end was cut by 4 bases, the J end by 0 bases, with 4 bases between. The CDR3 sequence is 12 residues long. Germline V gene sequence: CDR1 SGHRS, CDR2 YFSETQ. Libraries were prepared by immunoSEQ multiplex PCR; TCRdb keeps only in-frame clonotypes and omits some of them. The data hold about 210,000 clones, with around 82% observed a single time. Material for sequencing was peripheral blood. The receptor was isolated from a woman aged 45-65 years with acute or convalescent COVID-19. The J gene is TRBJ2-5, the V gene TRBV5-1; D is ambiguous. The CDR3 bases are TGCGCCAGCAGCCCCAACCAAGAGACCCAGTACTTC. Translated: CASSPNQETQYF.